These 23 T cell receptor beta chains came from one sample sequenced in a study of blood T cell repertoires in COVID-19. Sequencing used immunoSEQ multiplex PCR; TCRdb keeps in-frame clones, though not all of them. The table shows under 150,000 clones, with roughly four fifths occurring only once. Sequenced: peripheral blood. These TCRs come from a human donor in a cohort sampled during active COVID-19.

CDR3 DNA sequence: TGTGCCAGCAGCTCTCAGGGGAGCGATTCACCCCTCCACTTT. It specifies CASSSQGSDSPLHF. The rearrangement links TRBV6-5 to TRBJ1-6, with a possible D match to TRBD1 (6 bases). Germline V lookup: CDR1 MNHEY, CDR2 SVGAGI. The CDR3 runs to 14 residues. V was trimmed by 6 bases and J by 8 bases, leaving 14 bases between them.

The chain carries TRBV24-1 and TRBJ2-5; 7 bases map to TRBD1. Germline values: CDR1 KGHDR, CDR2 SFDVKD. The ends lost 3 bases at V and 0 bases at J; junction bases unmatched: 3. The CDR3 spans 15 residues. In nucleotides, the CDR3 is TGTGCCACCAGTGATACAGGGACAGACCAAGAGACCCAGTACTTC. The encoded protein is CATSDTGTDQETQYF.

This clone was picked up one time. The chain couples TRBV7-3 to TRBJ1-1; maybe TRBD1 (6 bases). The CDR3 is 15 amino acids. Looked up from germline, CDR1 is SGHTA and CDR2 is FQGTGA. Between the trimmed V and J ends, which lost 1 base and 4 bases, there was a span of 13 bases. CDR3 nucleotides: TGTGCCAGCAGCTTAATGCGGGGGCGCAGCACTGAAGCTTTCTTT. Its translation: CASSLMRGRSTEAFF.

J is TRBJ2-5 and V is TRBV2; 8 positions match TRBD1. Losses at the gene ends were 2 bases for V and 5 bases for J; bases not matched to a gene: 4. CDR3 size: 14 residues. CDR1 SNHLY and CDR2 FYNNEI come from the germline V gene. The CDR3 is CASSESGGGETQYF. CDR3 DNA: TGTGCCAGCAGTGAATCAGGGGGCGGGGAGACCCAGTACTTC.

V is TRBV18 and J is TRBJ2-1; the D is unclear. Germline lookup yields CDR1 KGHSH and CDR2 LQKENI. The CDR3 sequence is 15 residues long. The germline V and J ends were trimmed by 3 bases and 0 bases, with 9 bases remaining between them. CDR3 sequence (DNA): TGTGCCAGCTCACCCCTTAAGAGCTCCTACAATGAGCAGTTCTTC. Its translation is CASSPLKSSYNEQFF.

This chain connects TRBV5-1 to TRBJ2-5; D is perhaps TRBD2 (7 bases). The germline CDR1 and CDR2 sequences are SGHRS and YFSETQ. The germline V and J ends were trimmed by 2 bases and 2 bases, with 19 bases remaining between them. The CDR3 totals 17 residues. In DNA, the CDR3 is TGCGCCAGCAGCTTAACCACTCGCGGGGGCCCTCAAGAGACCCAGTACTTC. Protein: CASSLTTRGGPQETQYF.

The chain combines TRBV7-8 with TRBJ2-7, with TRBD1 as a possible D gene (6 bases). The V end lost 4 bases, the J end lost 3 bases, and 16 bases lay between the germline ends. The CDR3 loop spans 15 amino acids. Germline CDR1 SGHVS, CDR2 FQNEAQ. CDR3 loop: CASSSQRTARYEQYF. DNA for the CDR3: TGTGCCAGCAGCTCCCAACGGACAGCCCGCTACGAGCAGTACTTC.

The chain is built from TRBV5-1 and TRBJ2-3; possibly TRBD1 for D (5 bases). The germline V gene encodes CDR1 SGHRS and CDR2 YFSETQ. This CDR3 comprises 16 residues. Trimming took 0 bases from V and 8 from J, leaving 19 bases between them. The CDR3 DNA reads TGCGCCAGCAGCTTGGAGGCAGGGCCCTGGTCAGGTACGCAGTATTTT. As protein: CASSLEAGPWSGTQYF.

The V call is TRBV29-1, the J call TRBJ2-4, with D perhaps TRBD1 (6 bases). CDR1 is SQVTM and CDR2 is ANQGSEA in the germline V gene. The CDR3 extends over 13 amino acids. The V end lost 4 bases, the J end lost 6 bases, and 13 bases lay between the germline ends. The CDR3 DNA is TGCAGCGTTGCAATTAGAGGGGGAAACATTCAGTACTTC. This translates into CSVAIRGGNIQYF.

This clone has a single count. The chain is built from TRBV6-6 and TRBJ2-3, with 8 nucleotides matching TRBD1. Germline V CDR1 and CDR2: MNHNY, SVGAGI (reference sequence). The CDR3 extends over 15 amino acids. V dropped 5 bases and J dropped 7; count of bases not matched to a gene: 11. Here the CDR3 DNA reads TGTGCCAGCAGTCAACACAGGGGGTCGGGTAATACGCAGTATTTT. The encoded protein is CASSQHRGSGNTQYF.

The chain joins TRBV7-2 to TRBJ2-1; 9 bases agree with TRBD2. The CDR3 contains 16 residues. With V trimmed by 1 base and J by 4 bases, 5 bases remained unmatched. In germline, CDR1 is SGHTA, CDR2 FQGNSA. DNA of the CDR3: TGTGCCAGCAGCTTAGTCTCTAGCGGGGAATACAATGAGCAGTTCTTC. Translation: CASSLVSSGEYNEQFF.

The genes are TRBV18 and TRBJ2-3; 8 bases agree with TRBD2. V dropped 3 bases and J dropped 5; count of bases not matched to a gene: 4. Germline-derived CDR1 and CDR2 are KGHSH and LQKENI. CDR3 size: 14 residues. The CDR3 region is CASSPGGAVDTQYF. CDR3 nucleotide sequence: TGTGCCAGCTCACCCGGGGGGGCCGTAGATACGCAGTATTTT.

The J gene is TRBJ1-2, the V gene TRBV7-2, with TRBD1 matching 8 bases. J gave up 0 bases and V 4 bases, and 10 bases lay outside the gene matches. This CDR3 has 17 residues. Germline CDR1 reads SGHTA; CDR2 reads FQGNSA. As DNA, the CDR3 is TGTGCCAGCAGCTCCCTGGACAGGGTCCTAGCTAACTATGGCTACACCTTC. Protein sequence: CASSSLDRVLANYGYTF.

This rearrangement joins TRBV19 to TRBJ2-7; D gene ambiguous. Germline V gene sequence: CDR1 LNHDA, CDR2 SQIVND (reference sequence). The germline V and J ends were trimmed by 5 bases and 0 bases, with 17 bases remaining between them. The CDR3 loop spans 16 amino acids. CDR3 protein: CASSPRHAASSYEQYF. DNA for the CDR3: TGTGCCAGTAGTCCCCGGCATGCTGCTAGCTCCTACGAGCAGTACTTC. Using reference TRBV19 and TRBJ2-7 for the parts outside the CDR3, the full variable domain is DGGITQSPKYLFRKEGQNVTLSCEQNLNHDAMYWYRQDPGQGLRLIYYSQIVNDFQKGDIAEGYSVSREKKESFPLTVTSAQKNPTAFYLCASSPRHAASSYEQYFGPGTRLTVT.

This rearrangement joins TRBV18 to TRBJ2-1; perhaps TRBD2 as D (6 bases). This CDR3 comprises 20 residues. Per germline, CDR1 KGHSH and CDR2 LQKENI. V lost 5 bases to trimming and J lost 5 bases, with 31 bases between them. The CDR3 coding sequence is TGTGCCAGCTCATTACGGGACTTTCGCGCGGTAAGCGCGGTGAACAATGAGCAGTTCTTC. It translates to CASSLRDFRAVSAVNNEQFF.

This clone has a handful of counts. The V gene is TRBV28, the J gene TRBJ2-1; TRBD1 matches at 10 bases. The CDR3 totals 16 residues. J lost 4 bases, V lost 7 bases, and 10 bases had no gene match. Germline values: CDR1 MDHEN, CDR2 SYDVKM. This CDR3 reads CASIGRDRGLYNEQFF. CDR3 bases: TGTGCCAGCATCGGCCGGGACAGGGGATTGTACAATGAGCAGTTCTTC.

The CDR3 here is CASSDTGNSYEQYF. Here the CDR3 DNA reads TGCGCCAGCAGCGACACAGGGAACTCCTACGAGCAGTACTTC. This chain connects TRBV5-1 to TRBJ2-7; a possible D gene is TRBD1 (6 bases). The V gene's germline CDR1 is SGHRS and CDR2 YFSETQ. The V and J ends lost 4 bases and 0 bases respectively, with 11 bases between them. The CDR3 totals 14 residues.

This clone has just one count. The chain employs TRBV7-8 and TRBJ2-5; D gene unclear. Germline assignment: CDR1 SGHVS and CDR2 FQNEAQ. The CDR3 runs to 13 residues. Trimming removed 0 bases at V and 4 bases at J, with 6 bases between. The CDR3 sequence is CASSLAVRETQYF. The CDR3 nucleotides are TGTGCCAGCAGCTTAGCAGTGCGAGAGACCCAGTACTTC.

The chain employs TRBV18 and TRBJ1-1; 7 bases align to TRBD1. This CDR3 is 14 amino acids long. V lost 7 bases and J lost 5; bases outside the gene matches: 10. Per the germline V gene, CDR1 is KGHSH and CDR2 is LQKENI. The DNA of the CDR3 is TGTGCCAGCTACCCCGGAACAGGGGTTACTGAAGCTTTCTTT. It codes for CASYPGTGVTEAFF.

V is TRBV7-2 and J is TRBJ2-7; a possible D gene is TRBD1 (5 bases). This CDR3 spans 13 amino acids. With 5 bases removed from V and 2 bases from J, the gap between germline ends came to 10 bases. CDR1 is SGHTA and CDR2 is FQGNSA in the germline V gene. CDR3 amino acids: CASSPSTAYEQYF. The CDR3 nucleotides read TGTGCCAGCAGCCCTTCGACAGCCTACGAGCAGTACTTC.

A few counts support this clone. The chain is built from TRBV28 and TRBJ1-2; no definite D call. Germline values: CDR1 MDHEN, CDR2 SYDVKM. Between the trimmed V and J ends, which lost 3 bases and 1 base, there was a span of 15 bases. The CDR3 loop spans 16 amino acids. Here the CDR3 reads CASSFLGKRSNYGYTF. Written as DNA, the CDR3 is TGTGCCAGCAGTTTCCTCGGTAAGAGGAGTAACTATGGCTACACCTTC.

The CDR3 region is CASSYPRGQGAVNQPQHF. Here the CDR3 DNA reads TGTGCCAGCAGTTACCCTAGAGGCCAGGGGGCGGTAAATCAGCCCCAGCATTTT. The rearrangement uses TRBV6-2 or TRBV6-3 and TRBJ1-5, with 8 bases that match TRBD1. Germline V gene sequence: CDR1 MNHEY, CDR2 SVGEGT. The V segment lost 2 bases and the J segment 4 bases; nucleotides outside the gene matches: 13. The CDR3 totals 18 residues.

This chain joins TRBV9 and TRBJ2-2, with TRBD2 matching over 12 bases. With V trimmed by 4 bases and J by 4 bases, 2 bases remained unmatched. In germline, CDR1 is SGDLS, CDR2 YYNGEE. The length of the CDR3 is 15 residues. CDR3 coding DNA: TGTGCCAGCAGCCCTAGCGGGGGGGGCACCGGGGAGCTGTTTTTT. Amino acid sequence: CASSPSGGGTGELFF.